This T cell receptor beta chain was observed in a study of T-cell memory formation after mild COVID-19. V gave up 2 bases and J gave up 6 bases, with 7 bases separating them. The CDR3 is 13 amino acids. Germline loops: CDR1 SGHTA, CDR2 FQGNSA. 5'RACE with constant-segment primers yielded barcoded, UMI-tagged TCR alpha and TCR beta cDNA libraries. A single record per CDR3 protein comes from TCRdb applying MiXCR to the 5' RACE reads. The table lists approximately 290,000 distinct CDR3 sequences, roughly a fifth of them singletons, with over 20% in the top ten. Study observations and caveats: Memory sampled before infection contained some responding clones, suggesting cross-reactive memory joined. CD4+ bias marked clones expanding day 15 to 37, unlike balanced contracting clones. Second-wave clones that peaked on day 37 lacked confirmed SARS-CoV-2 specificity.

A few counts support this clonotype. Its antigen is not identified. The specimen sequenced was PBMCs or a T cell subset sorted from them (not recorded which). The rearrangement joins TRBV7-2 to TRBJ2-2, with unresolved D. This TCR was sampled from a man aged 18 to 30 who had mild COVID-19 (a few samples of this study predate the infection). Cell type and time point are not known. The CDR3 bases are TGTGCCAGCAGCTTAAGGGCGGCCGGGGAGCTGTTTTTT. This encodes CASSLRAAGELFF.